This T cell receptor (beta chain) derives from a study of OX40 agonist ivuxolimab in advanced cancers. The table came from immunoSEQ multiplex PCR; TCRdb's copy has only in-frame clones and leaves some out. The data contain approximately 100,000 clones, roughly nine tenths of them singletons. The clonotype originates from an adult with an advanced solid tumor such as melanoma, head and neck, liver or kidney cancer. The sequencing here drew on CD4+ or CD8+ T cells sorted from blood, taken in a trial of the OX40 agonist ivuxolimab.

Written as DNA, the CDR3 is TGTGCCAGCAGCGCAGGGGGAGACGAAAAACTGTTTTTT. This codes for CASSAGGDEKLFF. The genes are TRBV25-1 and TRBJ1-4, with 7 positions matching TRBD1. Germline V lookup: CDR1 MGHDK, CDR2 SYGVNS. V lost 6 bases, J lost 8 bases, and 6 bases stayed unmatched. This CDR3 region has 13 residues.